The 27 T cell receptor beta chains in this list originate from one sample, sequenced in a study of T cell changes during pregnancy in multiple sclerosis. Libraries were prepared by immunoSEQ multiplex PCR; TCRdb keeps only in-frame clonotypes and omits some of them. The data show 39,000 or so clones, 90% to 95% seen once. The sequences come from CD8+ T cells from peripheral blood mononuclear cells, collected in the third trimester of pregnancy. These receptors originate from a female donor with multiple sclerosis, enrolled in a pregnancy study.

V usage is TRBV7-6 and J usage is TRBJ2-3, with TRBD2 matching 8 bases. The length of the CDR3 is 15 residues. V gave up 4 bases and J gave up 6 bases; unmatched junction bases: 9. Germline CDR1 and CDR2: SGHVS and FNYEAQ. The CDR3, as DNA: TGTGCCAGCAGCTATACTAGCGGACTGGGGGATACGCAGTATTTT. Amino acid sequence: CASSYTSGLGDTQYF.

V usage is TRBV19 and J usage is TRBJ2-7; no reliable D call. Trimming cost V 3 bases and J 6 bases, with 12 bases left between them. Germline loops: CDR1 LNHDA, CDR2 SQIVND (reference sequence). The CDR3 is 13 amino acids. The DNA for the CDR3 is TGTGCCAGTAGTATTCACTCCCTTGGCGAGCAGTACTTC. This sequence encodes CASSIHSLGEQYF.

The chain employs TRBV10-3 and TRBJ2-1, with TRBD1 as a possible D gene (5 bases). The CDR3 length is 18 residues. Trimming pared 6 bases from V and 1 base from J, leaving 22 bases between. The germline V gene encodes CDR1 ENHRY and CDR2 SYGVKD. CDR3 sequence (DNA): TGTGCCATCAGCCCGGGTCCGTCGAGGACAAGTTCCTACAATGAGCAGTTCTTC. Its protein is CAISPGPSRTSSYNEQFF.

This rearrangement joins TRBV15 to TRBJ2-1, with TRBD2 identical over 10 bases. Germline-derived CDR1 and CDR2 are LNHNV and YYDKDF (reference sequence). There are 14 residues in the CDR3. V lost 6 bases and J lost 3; bases outside the gene matches: 2. The CDR3 region has the DNA TGTGCCACCAGGTCTAGCGGGAGCTACAATGAGCAGTTCTTC. Translated: CATRSSGSYNEQFF.

The V call is TRBV6-6, the J call TRBJ2-7, with TRBD2 identical over 9 bases. Germline CDR1 is MNHNY and CDR2 is SVGAGI (reference sequence). The V and J ends lost 4 bases and 2 bases, in that order; junction bases with no gene match: 3. The CDR3 runs 14 residues. The CDR3 coding sequence is TGTGCCAGCAGTTTTAGCGGGAGCCCCTACGAGCAGTACTTC. This translates into CASSFSGSPYEQYF.

A note on this clone: Other DNA sequences in this specimen translate into the identical CDR3. CDR3 sequence reads: CASSRTGLNTEAFF. CDR3 sequence (DNA): TGTGCCAGCAGTCGGACAGGCTTGAACACTGAAGCTTTCTTT. The chain links TRBV27 to TRBJ1-1, with 7 bases matching TRBD1. The CDR3 contains 14 residues. Germline V lookup: CDR1 MNHEY, CDR2 SMNVEV (reference sequence). The V gene end was trimmed by 5 bases and the J gene end by 0 bases; junction bases not matched to a gene: 3.

The chain joins TRBV5-1 to TRBJ2-1; TRBD2 is a possible D gene (6 bases). The V gene's germline CDR1 is SGHRS and CDR2 YFSETQ. With 5 bases removed from V and 9 bases from J, the gap between germline ends came to 15 bases. This CDR3 is built from 13 residues. This CDR3 is CASRDDEEGEQFF. The DNA of the CDR3 is TGCGCCAGCAGGGATGACGAGGAGGGTGAGCAGTTCTTC.

This clone has just one count. This chain links TRBV29-1 with TRBJ1-2, with TRBD1 as a possible D gene (5 bases). Germline lookup yields CDR1 SQVTM and CDR2 ANQGSEA. V gave up 2 bases and J gave up 6 bases, with 13 bases separating them. This CDR3 contains 13 residues. CDR3 DNA: TGCAGCGTTGAAAGGGGCGCCGAAGATGGCTACACCTTC. It is translated as CSVERGAEDGYTF.

The rearrangement uses TRBV9 and TRBJ1-1; D possibly corresponds to TRBD1 (5 bases). CDR1 is SGDLS, CDR2 YYNGEE, per germline. The germline V and J ends were trimmed by 0 bases and 5 bases, with 14 bases remaining between them. This CDR3 has 15 residues. For the CDR3, the DNA is TGTGCCAGCAGCGTAGCTGGGACCGCGGGGACTGAAGCTTTCTTT. As protein: CASSVAGTAGTEAFF.

CDR3 sequence reads: CASTYRGYGYTF. CDR3 bases: TGTGCCAGCACATACAGGGGTTATGGCTACACCTTC. The chain carries TRBV28 and TRBJ1-2, with 7 bases matching TRBD1. CDR1 is MDHEN, CDR2 SYDVKM, per germline. This CDR3 contains 12 residues. Losses at the gene ends were 7 bases for V and 5 bases for J; bases not matched to a gene: 4.

The chain combines TRBV7-9 with TRBJ2-7; 9 bases align to TRBD1. Germline CDR1 SEHNR, CDR2 FQNEAQ (reference sequence). The length of the CDR3 is 12 residues. Unmatched junction bases numbered 2, after V lost 6 bases and J lost 5 bases. The CDR3 reads CASRGDRDEQYF. Written as DNA, the CDR3 is TGTGCCAGCAGGGGGGACAGGGACGAGCAGTACTTC.

The V and J genes are TRBV5-8 and TRBJ2-5; perhaps TRBD2 as D (5 bases). Germline V lookup: CDR1 SGHTS, CDR2 YDEGEE. V lost 3 bases to trimming and J lost 1 base, with 10 bases between them. The CDR3 is made up of 14 amino acids. The CDR3 nucleotides are TGTGCCAGCAGCTCGGAAGCGGTCCAAGAGACCCAGTACTTC. Residues: CASSSEAVQETQYF.

This chain links TRBV6-1 with TRBJ2-5; 9 nucleotides match TRBD1. The CDR3 covers 15 residues. Germline CDR1 MNHNS, CDR2 SASEGT. Trimming took 1 base from V and 5 from J; bases not matched to a gene: 5. CDR3 region: CASSEGTGDSETQYF. The CDR3 DNA reads as TGTGCCAGCAGTGAAGGGACAGGGGATTCGGAGACCCAGTACTTC.

The chain combines TRBV7-9 with TRBJ2-3; D unclear. CDR3 length: 17 residues. Germline lookup yields CDR1 SEHNR and CDR2 FQNEAQ (reference sequence). The ends were cut back, 2 bases at V and 2 bases at J, with 17 bases in the middle. CDR3 sequence reads: CASSLRRKPRSTDTQYF. The DNA for the CDR3 is TGTGCCAGCAGCTTAAGGCGGAAGCCCCGATCCACAGATACGCAGTATTTT. The whole variable domain, filled in from reference TRBV7-9 and TRBJ2-3, reads DTGVSQNPRHKITKRGQNVTFRCDPISEHNRLYWYRQTLGQGPEFLTYFQNEAQLEKSRLLSDRFSAERPKGSFSTLEIQRTEQGDSAMYLCASSLRRKPRSTDTQYFGPGTRLTVL.

The chain combines TRBV5-1 with TRBJ2-3, with a tentative D call TRBD1 (6 bases). Deletions cut 1 base from V and 2 bases from J, with 11 bases between. The CDR3 consists of 15 residues. Germline V CDR1 and CDR2: SGHRS, YFSETQ. This CDR3 reads CASSLSRGYTDTQYF. The CDR3 DNA sequence: TGCGCCAGCAGCTTGAGTAGGGGGTACACAGATACGCAGTATTTT.

The chain combines TRBV6-1 with TRBJ2-1, with D perhaps TRBD1 (5 bases). This CDR3 comprises 13 residues. Trimming took off 10 bases at V and 0 bases at J, with 10 bases between the two ends. CDR1 MNHNS and CDR2 SASEGT come from the germline V gene. The CDR3 sequence is CATGRGSYNEQFF. The CDR3 coding sequence is TGTGCCACCGGAAGGGGCTCCTACAATGAGCAGTTCTTC.

V gene TRBV20-1 combines with J gene TRBJ2-7; D is unclear. From germline, CDR1 is DFQATT and CDR2 SNEGSKA (reference sequence). Trimming pared 0 bases from V and 3 bases from J, leaving 3 bases between. The CDR3 has 11 residues. The CDR3 sequence: CSARDYYEQYF. CDR3 bases: TGCAGTGCTAGAGATTACTACGAGCAGTACTTC.

This chain uses TRBV27 with TRBJ2-3, with 14 bases lining up with TRBD2. The CDR3 sequence is 16 residues long. Germline CDR1 is MNHEY and CDR2 is SMNVEV (reference sequence). J lost 3 bases, V lost 5 bases, and 4 bases had no gene match. The CDR3 loop is CASSLGTSGSTDTQYF. The CDR3 DNA reads as TGTGCCAGCAGTCTTGGGACTAGCGGGAGTACAGATACGCAGTATTTT.

The chain joins TRBV19 to TRBJ2-5, with 9 nucleotides matching TRBD2. The CDR3 is made up of 18 amino acids. Germline V gene sequence: CDR1 LNHDA, CDR2 SQIVND (reference sequence). V was clipped by 6 bases and J by 2 bases; unmatched bases: 16. The CDR3 coding sequence is TGTGCCAGTAGACCCTCTGCCGCCCTAGCGGGACTACAAGAGACCCAGTACTTC. Residues: CASRPSAALAGLQETQYF.

The chain links TRBV18 to TRBJ2-2; D gene ambiguous. V dropped 3 bases and J dropped 4 bases, with 6 bases sitting between them. The CDR3 covers 13 residues. Germline V gives CDR1 KGHSH, CDR2 LQKENI. CDR3 sequence (DNA): TGTGCCAGCTCACCCGGGTCCACCGGGGAGCTGTTTTTT. It specifies CASSPGSTGELFF.

This clone was seen only once. This chain joins TRBV7-9 and TRBJ2-1, with unresolved D. The CDR3 length is 13 residues. Deletions cut 3 bases from V and 6 bases from J, with 9 bases between. Germline values: CDR1 SEHNR, CDR2 FQNEAQ (reference sequence). The CDR3 nucleotides read TGTGCCAGCAGCTTTGGCCTAGGCAATGAGCAGTTCTTC. Its translation is CASSFGLGNEQFF.

The chain links TRBV5-1 to TRBJ2-7; tentative D call: TRBD1 (7 bases). The germline CDR1 and CDR2 sequences are SGHRS and YFSETQ. This CDR3 spans 14 amino acids. With 4 bases removed from V and 6 bases from J, the gap between germline ends came to 17 bases. The CDR3 region has the DNA TGCGCCAGCAGCCGCGGGGACAGTACGGTCGAGCAGTACTTC. Amino acid sequence: CASSRGDSTVEQYF.

The chain uses TRBV6-5 and TRBJ1-4, with D unclear. Germline V CDR1 and CDR2: MNHEY, SVGAGI. Trimming took off 9 bases at V and 8 bases at J, with 16 bases between the two ends. The CDR3 has 13 residues. Written as DNA, the CDR3 is TGTGCCAGTACCAAGGGAGGTGGGGAAAAACTGTTTTTT. This sequence encodes CASTKGGGEKLFF.

The chain couples TRBV6-1 to TRBJ1-5; D is possibly TRBD1 (5 bases). V lost 7 bases to trimming and J lost 7 bases, with 17 bases between them. Germline values: CDR1 MNHNS, CDR2 SASEGT. This CDR3 region has 14 residues. CDR3 nucleotide sequence: TGTGCCAGCAATCAAATGTTGGGGGGACAGCCCCAGCATTTT. Its protein product is CASNQMLGGQPQHF.

The genes are TRBV5-1 and TRBJ2-3, with 11 bases identical to TRBD2. The junction had 8 bases not matched to a gene; V was cut back by 4 bases and J by 1 base. CDR1 is SGHRS, CDR2 YFSETQ, per germline. The length of the CDR3 is 17 residues. This chain's CDR3 is CASSALGTSGGTDTQYF. The CDR3 coding sequence is TGCGCCAGCAGCGCCCTCGGGACTAGCGGCGGCACAGATACGCAGTATTTT.

This clone was seen a single time. The genes are TRBV5-5 and TRBJ1-5; TRBD1 agrees at 7 bases. J lost 7 bases, V lost 4 bases, and 5 bases had no gene match. The CDR3 contains 13 residues. Germline-derived CDR1 and CDR2 are SGHKS and YYEKEE (reference sequence). The CDR3 sequence: CASSGTGVQPQHF. DNA for the CDR3: TGTGCCAGCAGCGGAACAGGGGTCCAGCCCCAGCATTTT.

This clone was detected only once. The rearrangement links TRBV19 to TRBJ2-1; 9 bases are a match to TRBD2. V was pared by 3 bases and J by 1 base, with 10 bases of the junction left unmatched. CDR3 length: 18 residues. CDR1 is LNHDA and CDR2 is SQIVND in the germline V gene (reference sequence). DNA for the CDR3: TGTGCCAGTAGTATGAGTAGCGGGAGAATTTTTTCCTACAATGAGCAGTTCTTC. It yields the protein CASSMSSGRIFSYNEQFF. Drawing the rest from reference TRBV19 and TRBJ2-1, the complete variable domain is DGGITQSPKYLFRKEGQNVTLSCEQNLNHDAMYWYRQDPGQGLRLIYYSQIVNDFQKGDIAEGYSVSREKKESFPLTVTSAQKNPTAFYLCASSMSSGRIFSYNEQFFGPGTRLTVL.